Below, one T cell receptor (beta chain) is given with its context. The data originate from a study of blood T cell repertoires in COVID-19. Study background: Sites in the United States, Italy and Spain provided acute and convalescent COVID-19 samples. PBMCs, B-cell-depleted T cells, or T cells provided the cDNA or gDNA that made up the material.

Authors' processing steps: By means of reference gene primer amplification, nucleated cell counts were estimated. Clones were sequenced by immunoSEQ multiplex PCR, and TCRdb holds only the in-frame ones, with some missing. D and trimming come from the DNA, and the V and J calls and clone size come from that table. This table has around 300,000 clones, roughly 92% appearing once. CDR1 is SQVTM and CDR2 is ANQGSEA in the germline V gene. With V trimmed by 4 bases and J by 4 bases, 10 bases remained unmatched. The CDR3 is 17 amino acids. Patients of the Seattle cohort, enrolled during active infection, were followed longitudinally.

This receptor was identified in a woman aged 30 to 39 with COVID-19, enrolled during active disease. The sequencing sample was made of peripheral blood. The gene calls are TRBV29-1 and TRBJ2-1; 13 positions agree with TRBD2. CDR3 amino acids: CSVVRTSGSPGYNEQFF. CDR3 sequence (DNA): TGCAGCGTTGTCAGGACTAGCGGGAGTCCGGGATACAATGAGCAGTTCTTC.